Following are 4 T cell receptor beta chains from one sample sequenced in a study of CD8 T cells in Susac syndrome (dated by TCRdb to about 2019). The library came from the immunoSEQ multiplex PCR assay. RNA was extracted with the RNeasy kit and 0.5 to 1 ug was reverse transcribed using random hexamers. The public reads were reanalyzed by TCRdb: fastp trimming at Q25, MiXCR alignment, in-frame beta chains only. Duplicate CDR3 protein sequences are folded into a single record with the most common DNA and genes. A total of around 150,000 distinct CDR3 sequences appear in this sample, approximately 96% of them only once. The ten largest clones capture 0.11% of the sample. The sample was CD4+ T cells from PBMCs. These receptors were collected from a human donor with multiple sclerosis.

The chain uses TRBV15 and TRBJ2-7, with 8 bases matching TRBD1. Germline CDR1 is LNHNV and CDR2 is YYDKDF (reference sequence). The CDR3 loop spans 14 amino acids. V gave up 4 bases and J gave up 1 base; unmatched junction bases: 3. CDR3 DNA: TGTGCCACCAGCACCGGGGACAGGTCCTACGAGCAGTACTTC. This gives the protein CATSTGDRSYEQYF.

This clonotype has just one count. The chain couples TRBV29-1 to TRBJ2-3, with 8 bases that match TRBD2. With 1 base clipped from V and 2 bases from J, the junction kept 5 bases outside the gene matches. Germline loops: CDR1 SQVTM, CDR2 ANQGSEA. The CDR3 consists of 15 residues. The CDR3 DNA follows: TGCAGCGTTGAAGGGGGCGGGAGGCCCACAGATACGCAGTATTTT. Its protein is CSVEGGGRPTDTQYF.

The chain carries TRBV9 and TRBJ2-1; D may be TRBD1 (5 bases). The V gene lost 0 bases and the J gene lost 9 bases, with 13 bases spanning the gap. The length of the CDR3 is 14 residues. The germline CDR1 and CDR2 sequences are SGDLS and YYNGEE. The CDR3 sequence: CASSVVGLVGEQFF. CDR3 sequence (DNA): TGTGCCAGCAGCGTAGTGGGGCTAGTTGGTGAGCAGTTCTTC.

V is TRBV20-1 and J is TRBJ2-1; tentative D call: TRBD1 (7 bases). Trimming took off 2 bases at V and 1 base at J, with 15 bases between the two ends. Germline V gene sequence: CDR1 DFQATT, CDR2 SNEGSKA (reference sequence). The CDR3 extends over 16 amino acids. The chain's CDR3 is CSARPPTGRSYNEQFF. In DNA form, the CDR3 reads TGCAGTGCTAGACCGCCGACAGGGAGGTCCTACAATGAGCAGTTCTTC.